This T cell receptor (beta chain) came from a study of shared clonotypes between healthy human individuals (dated by TCRdb to between 2020 and 2021). In the study overall: The cohort comprised two women and three men aged 18 to 49 years. Per donor, three plates each were used for CD4 naive and CD4 memory, two for CD8 naive, and one for CD8 memory. The study deeply sequenced blood TCR repertoires of 5 or 6 healthy adults to estimate repertoire size and the extent of clonotype sharing between individuals. To increase sequencing depth and limit assay-specific biases, TCR repertoire library preparation and sequencing were carried out by different laboratories using diverse techniques. Between about 0.94 and 10 billion PBMCs per donor were obtained by leukapheresis. Overall results and qualifications from the work: Naive subsets generally had larger estimated clonotype richness than memory subsets did. Because the study included a small number of donors, the genetic and exposure-history diversity represented was limited. Compared with non-shared clonotypes, the clonotypes found in all four sorted-subset donors had higher generation probabilities. Rarefaction of sorted-subset datasets indicated incomplete sequencing despite the large sequencing depth. Sampling was restricted to blood, and TCR repertoires in tissue are likely to differ from TCR repertoires in blood. Across four donors, about 4.5% of naive CD4, approximately 4% of naive CD8, about 2.3% of memory CD4, and 0.3% to 0.45% of memory CD8 clonotypes were shared. Based on pairwise subsampling, the degree of clonotype sharing among donors was expected to be affected by sequencing depth.

Spanning cysteine to phenylalanine, the CDR3 consists of 17 amino acids. Solely the CDR3 DNA is kept, with 51 bases framed from the first base. CDR1 is given as SGHVS and CDR2 as FNYEAQ, both from the germline V gene. Trimming removed 5 bases from V and 8 bases from J; the gene matches leave 17 bases unexplained. A note on this clone: No antigen is known for it. Within one base of it there is no much larger clone, and no base qualities were kept.

TCR CDR3 regions were amplified from genomic DNA by multiplex PCR using the deep immunoSEQ assay. For each cell subset, the extracted genomic DNA was distributed evenly across all wells of several immunoSEQ 96-well plates, and each plate served as one replicate. For sorted subsets, each replicate PCR was loaded with 200 ng genomic DNA, equivalent to 30,000 or so T cell genomes. Purified libraries were quantified with a Qubit 3.0 fluorometer, sized on a Bioanalyzer 2100, and re-quantified with the KAPA Library Quantification kit. Each immunoSEQ 96-well plate was sequenced on its own single-read 150-cycle Illumina NextSeq 550 flow cell. The authors processed their data as follows. Because only junctional sequences without quality scores were contained in the immunoSEQ output, filtering matching that applied to full-length reads could not be performed. To assign V/J genes and CDR3, sequences were annotated against IMGT germline references using PyIR, a Python wrapper for IgBLAST v1.9. Reads were removed for weak V/J assignments (E-value above 1e-6), missing CDR3, stop codons, out-of-frame junctions, or ambiguous translated residues. V3J clonotypes were defined as sequences sharing an identical inferred V gene, J gene, and CDR3 amino acid sequence. The percentage overlap between two repertoires was calculated by dividing the number of shared unique clonotypes by the size of the smaller repertoire. RTK rarefaction, the Chao1 estimator, and Recon v2.1 estimates of unobserved clonotypes were used to assess repertoire richness. OLGA was used to compute generation probabilities for all TCRbeta clonotypes that the gDNA method yielded from a few donors. Entries here come from immuneACCESS through TCRdb and include only in-frame sequences with V and J called. Some clones fail to appear in such tables; in the studies checked, an unresolved V gene covers under half of the shortfall, and the cause of the remainder is unknown. That table is the source of V, J and clone size, and D and trimming were worked out from the DNA. The sample yields about 1.9 million clones; about 93% were counted once. The ten largest clones take up 1.5% to 2% of the sample.

CD8 naive samples consisted of CD45RO-negative cells that were positively selected for CCR7, yielding a CD45RA+CCR7+ population without TemRA cells. Healthy HIV-negative adults with no recently reported acute infections or vaccinations were included as donors. All donors were Caucasian adults living in Nashville, Tennessee, USA. After blood collection by leukapheresis, PBMCs were isolated using Ficoll-Histopaque density gradient centrifugation and then cryopreserved in the vapor phase of liquid nitrogen. Purity and quantity of every magnetically sorted T cell population were checked by analytical flow cytometry. From each sorted fraction, genomic DNA was isolated and quantified by UV absorbance on a Nanodrop 2000c.

This sequence was found in a young man in good health. Some clones in this sample may be carry-over from other donors' samples. Input material: naive CD8+ T cells from PBMCs. The cell subset or site label here, explained by the study, means: CD45RA+CCR7+. The rearrangement combines TRBV7-6 with TRBJ2-1; 8 central nucleotides agree with TRBD2. The CDR3 region: CASSPSPSLAAGDEQFF. The DNA reads TGTGCCAGCAGCCCTAGCCCCTCACTAGCGGCAGGGGATGAGCAGTTCTTC. Reference TRBV7-6 and TRBJ2-1 genes cover what lies past the CDR3, so the full variable domain is GAGVSQSPRYKVTKRGQDVALRCDPISGHVSLYWYRQALGQGPEFLTYFNYEAQQDKSGLPNDRFSAERPEGSISTLTIQRTEQRDSAMYRCASSPSPSLAAGDEQFFGPGTRLTVL.